Listed here are 16 T cell receptor beta chains from one sample, sequenced in a study of control samples from healthy donors and cancer patients. Repertoires were generated with immunoSEQ multiplex PCR, while TCRdb's copy carries only in-frame clones and drops some. The profile shows some 410,000 clones, 90% of them singletons. The sequenced sample consisted of PBMCs. The receptors shown here come from a man aged 40-49 years with head and neck cancer.

The chain employs TRBV19 and TRBJ2-1, with 8 bases matching TRBD2. The V and J ends lost 7 bases and 7 bases, in that order; junction bases with no gene match: 12. CDR1 LNHDA and CDR2 SQIVND come from the germline V gene (reference sequence). The CDR3 sequence is 15 residues long. This chain's CDR3 is CASIDPGGNRNEQFF. Written as DNA, the CDR3 is TGTGCCAGTATAGATCCGGGAGGGAATCGGAATGAGCAGTTCTTC.

This clone was detected a few times. V usage is TRBV7-2 and J usage is TRBJ1-5, with 7 bases lining up with TRBD1. Per germline, CDR1 SGHTA and CDR2 FQGNSA. This CDR3 is 15 amino acids long. The V gene end was trimmed by 3 bases and the J gene end by 0 bases; junction bases not matched to a gene: 2. The CDR3: CASSLTGNSNQPQHF. CDR3 bases: TGTGCCAGCAGCTTGACAGGGAATAGCAATCAGCCCCAGCATTTT.

V and J are TRBV28 and TRBJ2-7, with D possibly being TRBD2 (5 bases). CDR1 and CDR2 (germline): MDHEN, SYDVKM. The V and J ends lost 2 bases and 5 bases respectively, with 13 bases between them. The CDR3 covers 14 residues. The CDR3 DNA reads TGTGCCAGCAGTTTAGGGCGGGTATCACACGAGCAGTACTTC. Translated, it gives CASSLGRVSHEQYF.

Note on this clone: The same CDR3 also results from other DNA sequences found in this sample. The chain carries TRBV6-5 and TRBJ2-3, with 7 bases that match TRBD2. The trim removed 5 bases at V and 0 bases at J, leaving 2 bases unmatched. This CDR3 spans 14 amino acids. CDR1 and CDR2 from the germline V gene are MNHEY and SVGAGI. Here the CDR3 reads CASSQGGSTDTQYF. CDR3 coding DNA: TGTGCCAGCAGTCAGGGAGGGAGCACAGATACGCAGTATTTT.

In the case of this clone: The same CDR3 can be traced to other DNA sequences in this sample. This rearrangement joins TRBV7-9 to TRBJ2-7; D is unclear. Germline CDR1 reads SEHNR; CDR2 reads FQNEAQ (reference sequence). V was clipped by 2 bases and J by 4 bases, with 6 bases between them. This CDR3 is built from 12 residues. CDR3 region: CASSLSGYEQYF. CDR3 nucleotide sequence: TGTGCCAGCAGCTTATCCGGGTACGAGCAGTACTTC.

The chain has TRBV29-1 and TRBJ1-1; the D is unclear. The CDR3 consists of 12 residues. Per the germline V gene, CDR1 is SQVTM and CDR2 is ANQGSEA. Trimming shortened V by 7 bases and J by 5 bases, and 14 bases separated the two germline ends. CDR3 sequence reads: CSAGEGGTEAFF. As DNA, the CDR3 is TGCAGCGCCGGGGAAGGAGGGACTGAAGCTTTCTTT.

Here the CDR3 DNA reads TGCAGCACGGACATGGCTTTCTTT. Its translation is CSTDMAFF. The chain carries TRBV29-1 and TRBJ1-1, with D perhaps TRBD1 (5 bases). The V gene lost 8 bases and the J gene lost 11 bases, with 9 bases spanning the gap. The V gene's germline CDR1 is SQVTM and CDR2 ANQGSEA. The CDR3 extends over 8 amino acids.

Points on this clone: Other DNA sequences in this sample translate to the same CDR3. The genes are TRBV15 and TRBJ2-3; tentative D call: TRBD1 (6 bases). CDR3 length: 17 residues. Germline V gives CDR1 LNHNV, CDR2 YYDKDF (reference sequence). Trimming shortened V by 0 bases and J by 0 bases, and 13 bases separated the two germline ends. CDR3 region: CATSRDLAGASTDTQYF. CDR3 nucleotides: TGTGCCACCAGCAGAGATCTCGCAGGGGCAAGCACAGATACGCAGTATTTT. The variable domain in full, completed from reference TRBV15 and TRBJ2-3, reads DAMVIQNPRYQVTQFGKPVTLSCSQTLNHNVMYWYQQKSSQAPKLLFHYYDKDFNNEADTPDNFQSRRPNTSFCFLDIRSPGLGDTAMYLCATSRDLAGASTDTQYFGPGTRLTVL.

The chain couples TRBV12-3 or TRBV12-4 to TRBJ2-3; no clear D. V lost 8 bases and J lost 4, with 13 bases in between. This CDR3 has 13 residues. CDR3 residues: CASWGSLSDTQYF. Here the CDR3 DNA reads TGTGCCAGCTGGGGTTCTCTCTCAGATACGCAGTATTTT.

CDR3 nucleotide sequence: TGTGCCAGCAGTTCATCGCGGGAGGACCCCTACGAGCAGTACTTC. Residues: CASSSSREDPYEQYF. The genes are TRBV28 and TRBJ2-7; 8 bases are shared with TRBD2. Germline assignment: CDR1 MDHEN and CDR2 SYDVKM. The trim removed 4 bases at V and 2 bases at J, leaving 7 bases unmatched. The CDR3 contains 15 residues.

The CDR3 DNA reads TGTGCCTGGAGTTTGCCCGGGGGAAAACTGTTTTTT. It specifies CAWSLPGGKLFF. This chain joins TRBV30 and TRBJ1-4; tentatively, D is TRBD1 (5 bases). The CDR3 is 12 residues long. Germline lookup yields CDR1 GTSNPN and CDR2 SVGIG (reference sequence). V was trimmed by 2 bases and J by 10 bases, leaving 11 bases between them.

This clone was observed at least ten times. The V call is TRBV7-9, the J call TRBJ2-1; D may be TRBD2 (6 bases). Trimming took off 8 bases at V and 0 bases at J, with 17 bases between the two ends. This CDR3 region has 16 residues. Per germline, CDR1 SEHNR and CDR2 FQNEAQ (reference sequence). Written as DNA, the CDR3 is TGTGCCAGCTGGGGGTGGGAGGTCCCCTCCTACAATGAGCAGTTCTTC. Translated, it gives CASWGWEVPSYNEQFF.

V and J are TRBV5-8 and TRBJ2-7, with TRBD2 identical over 7 bases. Trimming at V came to 4 bases and at J to 2 bases, leaving 9 bases not matched to a gene. The CDR3 length is 15 residues. Germline values: CDR1 SGHTS, CDR2 YDEGEE. Here the CDR3 reads CASSLTLGGTYEQYF. As DNA, the CDR3 is TGTGCCAGCAGCCTTACTTTGGGGGGGACCTACGAGCAGTACTTC.

V and J are TRBV7-6 and TRBJ1-2, with a tentative D call TRBD1 (6 bases). This CDR3 is built from 13 residues. Germline V CDR1 and CDR2: SGHVS, FNYEAQ. V lost 5 bases and J lost 4, with 11 bases in between. The CDR3 sequence is CASSVTGIYGYTF. As DNA, the CDR3 is TGTGCCAGCAGCGTTACAGGGATCTATGGCTACACCTTC.

The rearrangement joins TRBV5-1 to TRBJ2-5; 7 nucleotides align to TRBD1. With 0 bases clipped from V and 9 bases from J, the junction kept 5 bases outside the gene matches. Germline CDR1 reads SGHRS; CDR2 reads YFSETQ. The CDR3 sequence is 13 residues long. DNA of the CDR3: TGCGCCAGCAGCTTGGAGGGGGCGGCGGCCCAGTACTTC. Residues: CASSLEGAAAQYF.

The J gene is TRBJ2-1, the V gene TRBV6-2 or TRBV6-3, with 9 positions matching TRBD1. The CDR3 is 17 amino acids. CDR1 MNHEY and CDR2 SVGEGT come from the germline V gene. V shed 2 bases, J shed 4 bases, and the junction held 9 bases outside the gene matches. This chain's CDR3 is CASSYAWGGTGYNEQFF. The CDR3 DNA reads TGTGCCAGCAGTTACGCCTGGGGAGGGACAGGGTACAATGAGCAGTTCTTC.